The 22 T cell receptor beta chains below were found in one sample sequenced in a study of glioma-infiltrating T cells after dendritic cell vaccination. Assay: immunoSEQ multiplex PCR; the TCRdb copy retains only in-frame clones and omits some. This sample yields 40,000 to 60,000 clones, of which approximately 83% are seen a single time; over 9.5% belongs to the top ten. Sequenced here: blood, sampled before dendritic cell vaccination. The receptors come from a human donor with glioblastoma.

J is TRBJ2-7 and V is TRBV10-1; the D gene is possibly TRBD2 (5 bases). The CDR3 totals 11 residues. The V and J ends lost 6 bases and 3 bases respectively, with 6 bases between them. In germline, CDR1 is WNHNN, CDR2 SYGVQD (reference sequence). CDR3 in DNA: TGCGCCAGCAGCGGAGGCTACGAGCAGTACTTC. It is translated as CASSGGYEQYF.

This chain uses TRBV7-2 with TRBJ1-5; a possible D gene is TRBD1 (5 bases). Germline V CDR1 and CDR2: SGHTA, FQGNSA. The CDR3 has 16 amino acids. Trimming left V 5 bases short and J 8 bases short, with 22 bases between. The CDR3: CASSLYELGLREPQHF. Written as DNA, the CDR3 is TGTGCCAGCAGCCTTTATGAACTGGGACTCCGTGAGCCCCAGCATTTT.

This rearrangement joins TRBV11-3 to TRBJ1-4; TRBD1 is a possible D gene (5 bases). This CDR3 is 17 amino acids long. Trimming stripped 4 bases from V and 0 bases from J, with 15 bases between. Germline CDR1 SGHNT, CDR2 YENEEA. CDR3 nucleotides: TGTGCCAGCAGCTCGCGACCAGGGCTCCCAACTAATGAAAAACTGTTTTTT. Amino acids: CASSSRPGLPTNEKLFF.

This clone was observed a handful of times. The chain has TRBV5-8 and TRBJ2-7; 9 positions match TRBD1. CDR1 is SGHTS and CDR2 is YDEGEE in the germline V gene. V dropped 0 bases and J dropped 3; count of bases not matched to a gene: 4. The CDR3 runs to 15 residues. The CDR3 is CASSLAGTGLYEQYF. The CDR3 coding sequence is TGTGCCAGCAGCTTGGCCGGGACAGGGCTCTACGAGCAGTACTTC.

On this clone itself: Compared with germline, one end of the junction differs, possibly owing to a read error. The sample contains more than one DNA sequence encoding this CDR3. The CDR3 DNA reads TGTGCCAGCAAGGTCACAGACTATAATTCCCCCCTCCACTTT. Translating gives CASKVTDYNSPLHF. V gene TRBV27 combines with J gene TRBJ1-6; unclear D gene. The CDR3 is 14 amino acids. CDR1 MNHEY and CDR2 SMNVEV come from the germline V gene (reference sequence).

The rearrangement uses TRBV7-2 and TRBJ1-2; D perhaps matches TRBD1 (6 bases). The length of the CDR3 is 14 residues. The V gene's germline CDR1 is SGHTA and CDR2 FQGNSA. V dropped 3 bases and J dropped 6 bases, with 14 bases sitting between them. The CDR3, as DNA: TGTGCCAGCAGCTTCTTGGGAGGGGGGGATGGCTACACCTTC. Translation gives CASSFLGGGDGYTF.

The chain employs TRBV4-2 and TRBJ2-3, with 10 bases identical to TRBD2. The germline V gene has CDR1 LGHNA and CDR2 YNFKEQ. Trimming took 2 bases from V and 3 from J; bases not matched to a gene: 5. The CDR3 is 16 residues long. CDR3 nucleotide sequence: TGTGCCAGCAGCCAACTTCTAGCGGGGGTTACAGATACGCAGTATTTT. Its protein is CASSQLLAGVTDTQYF.

J is TRBJ2-7 and V is TRBV7-2; TRBD2 matches 12 bases. The junction had 3 bases not matched to a gene; V was cut back by 8 bases and J by 4 bases. This CDR3 has 13 residues. The germline CDR1 and CDR2 sequences are SGHTA and FQGNSA. The CDR3 is CASGTSGGYEQYF. DNA of the CDR3: TGTGCCAGCGGTACTAGCGGGGGGTACGAGCAGTACTTC. The full variable domain, in which reference TRBV7-2 and TRBJ2-7 provide the parts outside the CDR3, is GAGVSQSPSNKVTEKGKDVELRCDPISGHTALYWYRQSLGQGLEFLIYFQGNSAPDKSGLPSDRFSAERTGGSVSTLTIQRTQQEDSAVYLCASGTSGGYEQYFGPGTRLTVT.

The rearrangement links TRBV29-1 to TRBJ2-1, with a tentative D call TRBD2 (6 bases). CDR1 is SQVTM, CDR2 ANQGSEA, per germline. There are 16 residues in the CDR3. V was pared by 6 bases and J by 7 bases, with 25 bases between. In DNA, the CDR3 is TGCAGCGTGGGCCCAACGGGGCTAGCGAAAGGTAATGAGCAGTTCTTC. Amino acid sequence: CSVGPTGLAKGNEQFF.

The chain uses TRBV21-1 and TRBJ2-5; TRBD2, as called in the table, went unchecked against the DNA. TRBV21-1 is a listed pseudogene. CDR3 length equals 15 residues. CDR3 nucleotides: TGTGCCAGCAGCAAAGATAGAACCCCCCAAGAGACCCAGTACTTC. Translated: CASSKDRTPQETQYF.

The V call is TRBV6-1, the J call TRBJ1-1; 8 bases align to TRBD1. Trimming at V came to 1 base and at J to 9 bases, leaving 4 bases not matched to a gene. The CDR3 covers 13 residues. Germline values: CDR1 MNHNS, CDR2 SASEGT. CDR3 in amino acids: CASSEGQGAQAFF. CDR3 DNA: TGTGCCAGCAGTGAAGGGCAGGGGGCCCAAGCTTTCTTT.

A single count supports this clone. V is TRBV18 and J is TRBJ1-1; 7 bases line up with TRBD1. This CDR3 is 14 amino acids long. CDR1 and CDR2 (germline): KGHSH, LQKENI. V gave up 4 bases and J gave up 3 bases; unmatched junction bases: 5. CDR3 DNA sequence: TGTGCCAGCTCACTACAGGGGTGGGACACTGAAGCTTTCTTT. This codes for CASSLQGWDTEAFF. The variable domain in full, completed from reference TRBV18 and TRBJ1-1, reads NAGVMQNPRHLVRRRGQEARLRCSPMKGHSHVYWYRQLPEEGLKFMVYLQKENIIDESGMPKERFSAEFPKEGPSILRIQQVVRGDSAAYFCASSLQGWDTEAFFGQGTRLTVV.

The chain links TRBV7-2 to TRBJ1-2; no clear D gene. CDR1 is SGHTA, CDR2 FQGNSA, per germline. The V end was cut by 6 bases, the J end by 4 bases, with 18 bases between. CDR3 length: 15 amino acids. The CDR3 loop reads CASSSREGKGYGYTF. The DNA of the CDR3 is TGTGCCAGCAGTTCCCGAGAGGGCAAAGGCTATGGCTACACCTTC.

The chain links TRBV5-1 to TRBJ2-5, with TRBD2 identical over 12 bases. CDR1 is SGHRS and CDR2 is YFSETQ in the germline V gene. CDR3 length: 15 residues. The V and J ends lost 3 bases and 2 bases, in that order; junction bases with no gene match: 2. Here the CDR3 reads CASSSLAGGQETQYF. CDR3 nucleotide sequence: TGCGCCAGCAGCTCCCTAGCGGGAGGGCAAGAGACCCAGTACTTC.

The chain carries TRBV30 and TRBJ1-1; tentative D call: TRBD1 (6 bases). The CDR3 sequence is 14 residues long. Germline V CDR1 and CDR2: GTSNPN, SVGIG (reference sequence). Trimming pared 4 bases from V and 0 bases from J, leaving 12 bases between. CDR3 in DNA: TGTGCCTGGACCCTGGACAGTTTGAACACTGAAGCTTTCTTT. It yields the protein CAWTLDSLNTEAFF.

The chain has TRBV11-3 and TRBJ2-1; D possibly corresponds to TRBD2 (5 bases). The germline V gene encodes CDR1 SGHNT and CDR2 YENEEA. The CDR3 is made up of 15 amino acids. Trimming stripped 0 bases from V and 9 bases from J, with 15 bases between. CDR3 in amino acids: CASSLDGRFAGEQFF. For the CDR3, the DNA is TGTGCCAGCAGCTTAGATGGTCGGTTTGCGGGTGAGCAGTTCTTC.

The chain links TRBV5-1 to TRBJ2-1; 14 nucleotides match TRBD2. The J segment lost 4 bases and the V segment lost 4 bases, leaving 1 base of the junction unmatched. The CDR3 runs to 15 residues. From germline, CDR1 is SGHRS and CDR2 YFSETQ. CDR3 DNA: TGCGCCAGCAGCCGGACTAGCGGGGGGTACAATGAGCAGTTCTTC. It is translated as CASSRTSGGYNEQFF.

This clone was observed once. This rearrangement joins TRBV5-5 to TRBJ1-1; D gene ambiguous. This CDR3 is built from 12 residues. The V gene lost 5 bases and the J gene lost 5 bases, with 10 bases spanning the gap. The germline V gene has CDR1 SGHKS and CDR2 YYEKEE (reference sequence). In DNA form, the CDR3 reads TGTGCCAGCAGTTATACGGGGACTGAAGCTTTCTTT. As protein: CASSYTGTEAFF. The full variable domain, with the rest looked up from reference TRBV5-5 and TRBJ1-1, is DAGVTQSPTHLIKTRGQQVTLRCSPISGHKSVSWYQQVLGQGPQFIFQYYEKEERGRGNFPDRFSARQFPNYSSELNVNALLLGDSALYLCASSYTGTEAFFGQGTRLTVV.

The V call is TRBV19, the J call TRBJ2-2; D remains unclear. Deletions cut 6 bases from V and 2 bases from J, with 4 bases between. The CDR3 consists of 12 residues. In germline, CDR1 is LNHDA, CDR2 SQIVND (reference sequence). This chain's CDR3 is CASSLNTGELFF. CDR3 DNA: TGTGCCAGTAGCCTTAACACCGGGGAGCTGTTTTTT.

This chain links TRBV15 with TRBJ1-1, with 9 bases fitting TRBD1. Germline CDR1 reads LNHNV; CDR2 reads YYDKDF (reference sequence). The CDR3 spans 16 residues. Trimming took 7 bases from V and 9 from J; bases not matched to a gene: 18. CDR3 sequence reads: CATINPGQGLRSQAFF. The CDR3, as DNA: TGTGCCACCATCAACCCGGGACAGGGTCTTAGAAGTCAAGCTTTCTTT.

This rearrangement joins TRBV6-1 to TRBJ1-1, with TRBD1 identical over 7 bases. From germline, CDR1 is MNHNS and CDR2 SASEGT. The CDR3 spans 14 residues. V trimming: 4 bases; J trimming: 5 bases; junction bases outside the gene matches: 7. The CDR3: CASSVPGGRTEAFF. The CDR3 coding sequence is TGTGCCAGCAGTGTTCCAGGGGGGAGAACTGAAGCTTTCTTT.

The gene calls are TRBV10-3 and TRBJ1-1, with TRBD1 as a possible D gene (6 bases). The CDR3 runs 12 residues. Per the germline V gene, CDR1 is ENHRY and CDR2 is SYGVKD. V was trimmed by 11 bases and J by 1 base, leaving 11 bases between them. The CDR3 here is CAHGGPNTEAFF. The CDR3 DNA reads TGTGCCCACGGGGGGCCGAACACTGAAGCTTTCTTT.